These T cell receptor beta chains were read from a single sample in a study of T cell responses to AZD1222 COVID-19 vaccine. Clones were read by immunoSEQ multiplex PCR, and TCRdb kept only the in-frame ones, dropping some. Seen here are about 100,000 clones, about 88% observed once, and the top ten hold approximately 15%. The source was peripheral blood, collected on day 0 of AZD1222 vaccination. These receptors came from an adult in good health. Both conserved end residues are part of each CDR3.

>TRBV6-1|15
CASSELEGSNTEAFF
>TRBV3-1/TRBV3-2|16
CASSQDGGQGIYGYTF
>TRBV27|16
CASSLPGQLGYNEQFF
>TRBV6-5|12
CASRTGYSPLHF
>TRBV19|13
CASSINRLETQYF
>TRBV11-2|13
CASSLEGGYEQFF
>TRBV7-6|15
CASSLGGWGRREAFF
>TRBV5-1|14
CASRQQSNSYEQYF
>TRBV4-1|15
CASSQDETGLYGYTF
>TRBV7-2|15
CASSLVIGQYNEQFF
>TRBV5-1|14
CASSLGGDGDTQYF
>TRBV9|16
CASSVVGDGGNTEAFF
>TRBV5-1|12
CASSGSFYEQYF
>TRBV5-1|15
CASSDEPTGLYEQYF
>TRBV15|13
CATSAGSQYGYTF
>TRBV24-1|16
CATSESRDRGPETQYF
>TRBV5-5|14
CASSLEGATYGYTF
>TRBV15|15
CATSRDKGAGEKLFF
>TRBV5-1|16
CASSPGQGSEQETQYF
>TRBV2|13
CASSGGDGTEAFF
>TRBV19|12
CASDPGGTEAFF
>TRBV2|12
CASTPLGYGYTF
>TRBV7-2|15
CASSFAVYRDYEQYF
>TRBV4-1|14
CASSQGALGGTQYF
>TRBV27|16
CASSTPGGRSTGELFF
>TRBV6-1|14
CASSERGGIGELFF
>TRBV6-5|14
CASSFSNSNYGYTF
>TRBV15|14
CATSIDRQGKGYTF
>TRBV10-2|16
CASSESWGGRWTEAFF
>TRBV11-3|13
CASSLIGTGPQYF
>TRBV7-9|15
CASSHPGQGSYEQYF
>TRBV28|15
CASSLARTGPKGYTF
>TRBV5-1|14
CASSLGLAVGELFF
>TRBV30|16
CAWGGPDRGYNSPLHF
>TRBV5-5|16
CASSPRPGGDNQPQHF
>TRBV27|14
CASSPIQDSYEQYF
>TRBV7-2|15
CASSINGGPRETQYF
>TRBV7-9|14
CASSLQGVKEKLFF
>TRBV6-5|15
CASSRTGSGNYEQYF
>TRBV5-1|12
CASSLTTDTQYF
>TRBV6-5|15
CASILLGSNTGELFF
>TRBV12-3/TRBV12-4|13
CASSSHPGSGYTF
>TRBV19|13
CASSMAAEYGYTF
>TRBV2|11
CATGVGAEAFF
>TRBV7-2|12
CASSFYDTEAFF
>TRBV2|15
CASSLGQGFNYGYTF
>TRBV7-3|15
CASEIEQVNNSPLHF
>TRBV15|14
CATSPGDRGTEAFF
>TRBV2|16
CASSSGRVSGANVLTF
>TRBV27|15
CASSLAGTWSTEAFF
>TRBV2|15
CASSEATGRQETQYF
>TRBV5-1|14
CASERQGSTGELFF
>TRBV14|14
CASSLRTFGNTIYF
>TRBV28|16
CASSYRGGTANPPQHF